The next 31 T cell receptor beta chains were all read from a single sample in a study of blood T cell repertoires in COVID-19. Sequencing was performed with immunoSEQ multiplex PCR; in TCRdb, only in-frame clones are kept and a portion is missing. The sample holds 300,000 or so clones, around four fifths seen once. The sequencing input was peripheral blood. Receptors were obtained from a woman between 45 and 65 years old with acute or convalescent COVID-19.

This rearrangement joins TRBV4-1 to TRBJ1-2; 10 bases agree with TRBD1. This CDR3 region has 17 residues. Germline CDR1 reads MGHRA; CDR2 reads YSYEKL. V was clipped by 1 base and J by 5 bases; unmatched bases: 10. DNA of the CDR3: TGCGCCAGCAGCCAAGGGACAGGGGGGACCGTAGGATATGGCTACACCTTC. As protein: CASSQGTGGTVGYGYTF.

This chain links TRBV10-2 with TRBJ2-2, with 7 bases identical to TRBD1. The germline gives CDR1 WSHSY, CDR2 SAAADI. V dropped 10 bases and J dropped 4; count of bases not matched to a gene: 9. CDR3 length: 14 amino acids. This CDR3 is CAILDRAATGELFF. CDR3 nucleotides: TGCGCCATCCTCGACAGGGCGGCCACCGGGGAGCTGTTTTTT.

This chain's CDR3 is CASSVSPYRDSRNTEAFF. CDR3 in DNA: TGTGCCAGCAGCGTATCCCCATACAGGGACAGTCGGAACACTGAAGCTTTCTTT. J is TRBJ1-1 and V is TRBV9; 7 bases are shared with TRBD1. After removal of 1 base from V and 1 base from J, the junction contained 13 bases not matched to a gene. Germline CDR1 and CDR2: SGDLS and YYNGEE. CDR3 length: 18 residues.

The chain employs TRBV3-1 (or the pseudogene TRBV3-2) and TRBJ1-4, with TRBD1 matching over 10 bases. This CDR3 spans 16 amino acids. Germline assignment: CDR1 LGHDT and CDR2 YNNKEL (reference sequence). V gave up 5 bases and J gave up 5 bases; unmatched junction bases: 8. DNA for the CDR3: TGTGCCAGCAGCAAAAATCCGGGACAGGGGAATGAAAAACTGTTTTTT. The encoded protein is CASSKNPGQGNEKLFF.

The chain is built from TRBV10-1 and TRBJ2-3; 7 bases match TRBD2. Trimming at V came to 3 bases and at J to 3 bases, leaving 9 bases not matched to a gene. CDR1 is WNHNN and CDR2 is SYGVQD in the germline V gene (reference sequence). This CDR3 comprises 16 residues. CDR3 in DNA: TGCGCCAGCAGTGATTCGGGCGGGGGAAGGACAGATACGCAGTATTTT. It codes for CASSDSGGGRTDTQYF.

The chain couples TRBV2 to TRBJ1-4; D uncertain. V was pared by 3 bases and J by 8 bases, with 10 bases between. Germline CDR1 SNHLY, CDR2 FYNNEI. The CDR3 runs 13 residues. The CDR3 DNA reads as TGTGCCAGCAGTGATCAAAACGGGGAAAAACTGTTTTTT. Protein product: CASSDQNGEKLFF. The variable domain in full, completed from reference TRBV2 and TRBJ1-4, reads EPEVTQTPSHQVTQMGQEVILRCVPISNHLYFYWYRQILGQKVEFLVSFYNNEISEKSEIFDDQFSVERPDGSNFTLKIRSTKLEDSAMYFCASSDQNGEKLFFGSGTQLSVL.

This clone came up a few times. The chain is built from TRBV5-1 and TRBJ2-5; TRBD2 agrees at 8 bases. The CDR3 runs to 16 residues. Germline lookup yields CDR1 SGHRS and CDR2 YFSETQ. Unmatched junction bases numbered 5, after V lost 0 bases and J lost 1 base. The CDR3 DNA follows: TGCGCCAGCAGCTTGGAAGGGCGGGGGGTCCAAGAGACCCAGTACTTC. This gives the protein CASSLEGRGVQETQYF.

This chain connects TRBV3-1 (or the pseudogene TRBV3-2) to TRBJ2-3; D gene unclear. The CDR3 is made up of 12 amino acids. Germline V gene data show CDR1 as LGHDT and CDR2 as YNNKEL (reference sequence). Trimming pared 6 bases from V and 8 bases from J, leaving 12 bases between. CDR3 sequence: CASRQNDGTQYF. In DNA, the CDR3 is TGTGCCAGCAGGCAGAATGATGGTACGCAGTATTTT.

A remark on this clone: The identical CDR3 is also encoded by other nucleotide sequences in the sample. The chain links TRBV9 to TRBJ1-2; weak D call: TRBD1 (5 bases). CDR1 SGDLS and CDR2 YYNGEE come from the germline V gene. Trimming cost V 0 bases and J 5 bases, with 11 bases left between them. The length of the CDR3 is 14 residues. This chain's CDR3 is CASSVGPGGYGYTF. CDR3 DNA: TGTGCCAGCAGCGTAGGACCCGGGGGTTATGGCTACACCTTC.

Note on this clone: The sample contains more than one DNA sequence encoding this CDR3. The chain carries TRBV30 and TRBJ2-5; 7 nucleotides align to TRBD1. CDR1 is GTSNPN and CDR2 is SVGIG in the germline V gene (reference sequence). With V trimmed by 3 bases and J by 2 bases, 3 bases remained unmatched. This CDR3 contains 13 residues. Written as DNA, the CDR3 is TGTGCCTGGAGCCGGGACAGACAAGAGACCCAGTACTTC. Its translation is CAWSRDRQETQYF.

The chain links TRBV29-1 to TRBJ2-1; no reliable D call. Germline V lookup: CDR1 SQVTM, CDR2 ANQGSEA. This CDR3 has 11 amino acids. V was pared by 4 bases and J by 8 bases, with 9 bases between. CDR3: CSVGNGYEQFF. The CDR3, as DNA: TGCAGCGTTGGAAACGGTTATGAGCAGTTCTTC.

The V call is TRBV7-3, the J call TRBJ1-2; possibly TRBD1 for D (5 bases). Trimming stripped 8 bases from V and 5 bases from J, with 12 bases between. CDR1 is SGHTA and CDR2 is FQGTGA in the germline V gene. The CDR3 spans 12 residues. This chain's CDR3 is CASGHRGYGYTF. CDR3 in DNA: TGTGCCAGCGGACATCGGGGGTATGGCTACACCTTC.

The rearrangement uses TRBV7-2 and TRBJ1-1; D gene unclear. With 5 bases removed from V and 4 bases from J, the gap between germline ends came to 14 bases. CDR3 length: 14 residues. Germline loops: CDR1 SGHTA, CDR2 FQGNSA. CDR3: CASSPYRSGTEAFF. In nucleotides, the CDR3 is TGTGCCAGCAGCCCCTACCGGTCGGGCACTGAAGCTTTCTTT.

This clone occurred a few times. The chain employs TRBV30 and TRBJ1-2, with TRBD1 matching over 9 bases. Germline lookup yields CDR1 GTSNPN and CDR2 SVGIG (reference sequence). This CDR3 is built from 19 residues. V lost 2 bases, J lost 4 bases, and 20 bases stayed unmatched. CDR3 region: CAWSSQSAGTGYPLYGYTF. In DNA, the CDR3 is TGTGCCTGGAGTTCCCAATCCGCCGGGACAGGGTATCCTCTCTATGGCTACACCTTC.

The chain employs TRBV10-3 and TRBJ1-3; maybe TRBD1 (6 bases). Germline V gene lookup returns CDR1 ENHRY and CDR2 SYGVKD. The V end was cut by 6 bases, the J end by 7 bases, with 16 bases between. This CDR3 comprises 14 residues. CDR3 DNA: TGTGCCATCAGCCCCGCCGGGACAAGGAACACCATATATTTT. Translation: CAISPAGTRNTIYF.

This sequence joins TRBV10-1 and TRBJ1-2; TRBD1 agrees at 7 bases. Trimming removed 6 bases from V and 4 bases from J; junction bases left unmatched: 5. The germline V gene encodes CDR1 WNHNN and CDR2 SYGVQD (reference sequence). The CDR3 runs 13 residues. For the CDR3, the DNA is TGCGCCAGCAGCCGGACAGGACCCTATGGCTACACCTTC. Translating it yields CASSRTGPYGYTF.

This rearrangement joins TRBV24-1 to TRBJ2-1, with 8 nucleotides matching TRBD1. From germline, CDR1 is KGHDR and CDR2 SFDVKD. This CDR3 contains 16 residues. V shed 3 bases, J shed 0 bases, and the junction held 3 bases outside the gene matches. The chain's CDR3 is CATSDPTGVSYNEQFF. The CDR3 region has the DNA TGTGCCACCAGTGATCCGACAGGGGTCTCCTACAATGAGCAGTTCTTC.

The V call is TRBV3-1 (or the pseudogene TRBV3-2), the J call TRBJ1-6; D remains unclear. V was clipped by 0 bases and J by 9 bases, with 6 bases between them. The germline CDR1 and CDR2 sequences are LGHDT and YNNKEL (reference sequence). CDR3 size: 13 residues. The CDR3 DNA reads TGTGCCAGCAGCCAAGATGAGGGTTCACCCCTCCACTTT. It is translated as CASSQDEGSPLHF.

In nucleotides, the CDR3 is TGTGCCAGCAGCTCGTGGCAGGGGAAGAACTATGGCTACACCTTC. This gives the protein CASSSWQGKNYGYTF. V is TRBV5-5 and J is TRBJ1-2; D is possibly TRBD1 (6 bases). The germline V gene encodes CDR1 SGHKS and CDR2 YYEKEE (reference sequence). There are 15 residues in the CDR3. Trimming removed 3 bases from V and 2 bases from J, with 14 bases in between.

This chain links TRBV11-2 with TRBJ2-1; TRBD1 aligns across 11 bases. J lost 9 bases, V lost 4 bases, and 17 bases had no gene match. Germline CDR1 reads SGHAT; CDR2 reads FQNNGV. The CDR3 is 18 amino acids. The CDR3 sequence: CASSYSRGGTGGRGEQFF. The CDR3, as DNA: TGTGCCAGCAGCTACTCCCGTGGCGGGACAGGGGGGCGAGGTGAGCAGTTCTTC.

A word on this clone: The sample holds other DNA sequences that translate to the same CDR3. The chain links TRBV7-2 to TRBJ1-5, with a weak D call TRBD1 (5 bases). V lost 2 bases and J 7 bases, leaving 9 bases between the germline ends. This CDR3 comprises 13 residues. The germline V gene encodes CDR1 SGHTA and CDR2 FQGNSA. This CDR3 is CASSLQGGQPQHF. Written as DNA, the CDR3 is TGTGCCAGCAGCTTACAGGGAGGCCAGCCCCAGCATTTT.

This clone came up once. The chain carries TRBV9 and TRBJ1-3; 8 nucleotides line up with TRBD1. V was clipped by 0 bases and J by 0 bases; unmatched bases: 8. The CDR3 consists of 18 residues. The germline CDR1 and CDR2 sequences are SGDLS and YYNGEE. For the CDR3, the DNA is TGTGCCAGCAGCGTAGACTCGGGGGACAGGAGCTCTGGAAACACCATATATTTT. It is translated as CASSVDSGDRSSGNTIYF.

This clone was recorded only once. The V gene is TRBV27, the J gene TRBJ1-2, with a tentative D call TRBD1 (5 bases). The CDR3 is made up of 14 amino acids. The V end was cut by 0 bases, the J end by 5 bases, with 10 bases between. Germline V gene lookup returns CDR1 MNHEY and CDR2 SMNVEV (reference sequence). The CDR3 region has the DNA TGTGCCAGCAGTTTATCGATACAGGATTATGGCTACACCTTC. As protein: CASSLSIQDYGYTF.

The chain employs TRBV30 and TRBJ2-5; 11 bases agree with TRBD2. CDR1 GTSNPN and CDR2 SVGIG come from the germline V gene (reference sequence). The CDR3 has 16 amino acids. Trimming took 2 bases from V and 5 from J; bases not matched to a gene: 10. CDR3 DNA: TGTGCCTGGAGTACGGGACTAGCGGTATCTGAGGAGACCCAGTACTTC. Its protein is CAWSTGLAVSEETQYF.

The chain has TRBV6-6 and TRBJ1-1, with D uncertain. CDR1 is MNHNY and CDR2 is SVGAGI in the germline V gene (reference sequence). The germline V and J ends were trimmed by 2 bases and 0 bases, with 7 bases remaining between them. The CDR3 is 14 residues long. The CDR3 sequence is CASSYAELNTEAFF. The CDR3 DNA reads TGTGCCAGCAGTTACGCGGAATTGAACACTGAAGCTTTCTTT.

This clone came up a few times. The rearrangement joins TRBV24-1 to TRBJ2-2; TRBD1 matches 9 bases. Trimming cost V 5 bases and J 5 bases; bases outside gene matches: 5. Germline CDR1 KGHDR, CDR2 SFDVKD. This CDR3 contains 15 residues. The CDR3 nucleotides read TGTGCCACCAGTGTTCGGGACAGGGAGACCGGGGAGCTGTTTTTT. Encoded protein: CATSVRDRETGELFF.

The CDR3, as DNA: TGTGCCAGCTCGTCGGGACAGCTCTATGGCTACACCTTC. Its protein product is CASSSGQLYGYTF. The chain is built from TRBV18 and TRBJ1-2; TRBD1 agrees at 7 bases. V dropped 6 bases and J dropped 4; count of bases not matched to a gene: 5. This CDR3 comprises 13 residues. Germline CDR1 reads KGHSH; CDR2 reads LQKENI.

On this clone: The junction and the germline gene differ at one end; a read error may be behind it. CDR3 nucleotide sequence: TGTGCCAGCAGTTTTACGCGGGAGGGCCAGGACTTC. The encoded protein is CASSFTREGQDF. The V gene is TRBV12-3 or TRBV12-4, the J gene TRBJ2-7, with 9 bases aligning to TRBD2. The CDR3 runs to 12 residues.

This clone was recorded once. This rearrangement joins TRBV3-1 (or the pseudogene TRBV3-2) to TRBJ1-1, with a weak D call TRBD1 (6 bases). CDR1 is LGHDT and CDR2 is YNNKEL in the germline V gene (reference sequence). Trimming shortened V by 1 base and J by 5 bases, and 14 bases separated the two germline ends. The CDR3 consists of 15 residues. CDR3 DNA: TGTGCCAGCAGCCAAGCGGGGGGCTTGGGGACTGAAGCTTTCTTT. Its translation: CASSQAGGLGTEAFF.

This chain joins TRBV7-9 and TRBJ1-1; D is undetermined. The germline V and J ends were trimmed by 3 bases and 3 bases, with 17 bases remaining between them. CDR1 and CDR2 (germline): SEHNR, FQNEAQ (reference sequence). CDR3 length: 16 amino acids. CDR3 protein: CASSFVEGGKDTEAFF. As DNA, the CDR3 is TGTGCCAGCAGCTTTGTGGAGGGTGGGAAGGACACTGAAGCTTTCTTT.

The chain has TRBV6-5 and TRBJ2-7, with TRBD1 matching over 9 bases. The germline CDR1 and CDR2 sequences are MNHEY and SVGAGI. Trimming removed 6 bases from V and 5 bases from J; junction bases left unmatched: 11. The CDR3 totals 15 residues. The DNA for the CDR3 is TGTGCCAGCAGAACGGACAGGGGATGGATAAACGAGCAGTACGTC. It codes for CASRTDRGWINEQYV.